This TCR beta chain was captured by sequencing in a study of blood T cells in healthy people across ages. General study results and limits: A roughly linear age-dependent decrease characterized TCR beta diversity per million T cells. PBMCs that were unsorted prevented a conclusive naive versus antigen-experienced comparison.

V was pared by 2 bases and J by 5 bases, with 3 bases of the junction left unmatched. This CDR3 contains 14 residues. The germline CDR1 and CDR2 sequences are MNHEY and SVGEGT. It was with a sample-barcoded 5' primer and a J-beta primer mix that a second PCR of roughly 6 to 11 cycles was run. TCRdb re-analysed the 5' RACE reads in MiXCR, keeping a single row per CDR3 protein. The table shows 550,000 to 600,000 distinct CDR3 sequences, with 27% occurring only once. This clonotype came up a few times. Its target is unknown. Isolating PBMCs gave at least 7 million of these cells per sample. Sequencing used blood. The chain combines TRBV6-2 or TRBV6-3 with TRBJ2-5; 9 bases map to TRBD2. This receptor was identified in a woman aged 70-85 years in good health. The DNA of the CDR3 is TGTGCCAGCAGTTACCCTAGCGGGGCGGAGACCCAGTACTTC. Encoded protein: CASSYPSGAETQYF.